This T cell receptor (beta chain) was sequenced in a study of T cells after yellow fever vaccination (dated by TCRdb to about 2019). About the full investigation: The SMART-Seq v4 Ultra Low Input RNA kit was used to prepare libraries from fractions with low cell numbers. To follow T-cell clones before and after primary and booster YFV17D yellow fever vaccination, bulk TCR alpha and beta repertoires were sequenced over time. Two healthy male donors, one aged 18 to 30 and one aged 30 to 39 years, were included in the cohort. Bulk PBMC replicates and cell subsets were isolated from blood drawn at multiple timepoints before and after both primary and secondary immunization.

This clonotype occurred a few times. It lacks a known antigen. Base qualities are not provided; no much larger clone lies one nucleotide away. Synthesis of TCR cDNA relied on 5'RACE template switching, a step that introduced a universal primer site along with unique molecular identifiers. Priming for cDNA synthesis came from both the TCR alpha and TCR beta constant segments. Library amplification involved two PCR steps, and the second step added sample barcodes and sequencing adapters. Sequencing of libraries was performed on Illumina HiSeq 2500 (2x100 bp) or NovaSeq (2x150 bp). From the authors' description of their analysis: MIGEC was used to demultiplex reads and collapse the reads into UMI consensus sequences, and MiXCR was used for V(D)J alignment. Using edgeR on replicate PBMC samples, clonotypes were called vaccine-responding if FDR was below 0.01 and the log2 fold change was above 5 up to day 15. Each bulk clonotype was labeled CD4 or CD8 based on which sequenced repertoire, CD4 or CD8, contained the clonotype at higher abundance. Starting from the raw public reads, TCRdb applied fastp trimming at Q25, assembled clones with MiXCR and retained in-frame beta chains. Identical CDR3 protein sequences are pooled into one entry, listed with their most common genes and DNA. These V and J calls originate from TCRdb's pipeline instead of the authors' own analysis. The sample table shows about 630,000 distinct CDR3 sequences, and around 12% are seen once. The ten most abundant clones make up under 15% of the sample.

What the treatment or condition label conveys for this sample: live attenuated yellow fever vaccine strain. At every blood-draw timepoint, two biological replicates of bulk PBMCs were collected. PBMCs were isolated from peripheral blood using a standard Ficoll-Paque protocol. TriZol was used to extract RNA from bulk PBMCs, from CD4 and CD8 fractions, and from dextramer-positive and dextramer-negative fractions. At the junction V is shortened by 3 bases and J by 3 bases, with 8 bases in between. The CDR3 numbers 13 residues from cysteine through phenylalanine. Only CDR3 DNA remains: 39 bases, in frame from the first base. From the germline V gene (reference sequence), CDR1 is LNHDA and CDR2 is SQIVND. Beyond this particular receptor, the publication reports: A small share of clonotypes was detected in both CD4 and CD8 compartments, with the overlap likely arising from convergent recombination. Computational filtering was required because FACS-sorted repertoires could contain abundant contaminating clonotypes from the bulk population. Most clones expanded after primary vaccination (around 96% of CD4 and approximately 90% of CD8) were re-detected after the booster, suggesting that broad memory maintenance occurred. Because the study included only a couple of donors, the extent to which the findings can be generalized is limited. Compared with the primary T-cell response, the secondary T-cell response was faster but weaker, reaching its peak on day 5 rather than on day 15.

The specimen comprised PBMCs, sampled on the day of the yellow fever booster vaccination. This clonotype was obtained from a man aged 25-45 years who received the YFV17D yellow fever vaccine. The rearranged chain carries TRBV19 and TRBJ2-5; the D gene lacks a confident call. The CDR3 has the sequence CASSIGLEETQYF. The DNA sequence reads TGTGCCAGTAGTATCGGGCTGGAAGAGACCCAGTACTTC.